Described below is a single T cell receptor beta chain sequence and its context. This clone was seen a few times. Its cognate antigen has yet to be identified. No base qualities exist here, and no much larger clone lies one base off it. Donors were healthy HIV-negative adults with no recently reported acute infections or vaccinations. Every donor was a Caucasian adult residing in Nashville, Tennessee, USA. For unsorted samples, 100 million or so PBMCs were counted, and genomic DNA was extracted using the QIAamp DNA Blood Mini kit. Blood was collected by leukapheresis, and PBMCs were isolated by Ficoll-Histopaque density gradient centrifugation and then cryopreserved in liquid nitrogen vapor phase. Using the deep immunoSEQ assay, TCR CDR3 regions were amplified from genomic DNA by multiplex PCR. Extracted genomic DNA from each cell subset was distributed evenly across all wells of several immunoSEQ 96-well plates, and each plate was treated as a replicate. Each replicate PCR for unsorted PBMC received about 0.3 ug genomic DNA, equal to 30,000 or so T cell genomes. Unsorted PBMC genomic DNA was sequenced across ten immunoSEQ deep assay plates. Purified libraries were measured with a Qubit 3.0 fluorometer, size-checked on a Bioanalyzer 2100, and measured again with the KAPA Library Quantification kit. A separate single-read 150-cycle Illumina NextSeq 550 flow cell was used to sequence each immunoSEQ 96-well plate. The study's processing was this. The immunoSEQ output contained only junctional sequences without quality scores, so filtering could not match that applied to full-length reads. To assign V/J genes and CDR3, sequences were annotated using PyIR, a Python wrapper for IgBLAST v1.9, with IMGT germline references. Any read was removed if the V/J assignment was weak (E-value above 1e-6), the CDR3 was missing, or the read contained stop codons, out-of-frame junctions, or ambiguous translated residues. V3J clonotypes were defined as sequences sharing an identical inferred V gene, J gene, and CDR3 amino acid sequence. To compute the percentage overlap between repertoires, the number of shared unique clonotypes was divided by the size of the smaller repertoire. RTK rarefaction, the Chao1 estimator, and Recon v2.1 estimates of unobserved clonotypes were used to assess repertoire richness. TCRdb mirrors the immuneACCESS table, restricted to in-frame sequences. Some clones are absent from its copies; in checked studies, under half trace to an unresolved V gene, and the reason for the others is unknown. V, J and clone size reflect that table, while D and trimming were determined from the DNA. For this sample there are about 480,000 clones; 79% appear just once. The ten largest clonotypes hold 10% to 15% of the sample.

This sample stems from a study of shared clonotypes between healthy human individuals (dated by TCRdb to the early 2020s). Background on the whole study: The cohort included three men and a couple of women between 18 and 49 years of age. To estimate repertoire size and how much clonotype sharing occurs between individuals, the study deeply sequenced the blood TCR repertoires of five healthy adults. Different laboratories and diverse techniques were used to prepare libraries and sequence TCR repertoires, to increase sequencing depth and limit assay-specific biases. Between about 0.8 and 9 billion PBMCs per donor were obtained by leukapheresis.

V lost 5 bases and J lost 8 bases; the stretch between them is 8 bases long. Counted from cysteine to phenylalanine, this CDR3 has 11 amino acids. Left in the record is the CDR3 DNA by itself, 33 bases read in frame from the first base. Reading the germline V gene gives CDR1 SGHTA and CDR2 FQGNSA. General findings and caveats noted by the study authors: The genetic and exposure-history diversity represented was limited by the small number of donors. Sampling was restricted to blood, and TCR repertoires in tissues likely differ from the TCR repertoires found in blood. Based on pairwise subsampling, the degree of clonotype sharing among donors was expected to be affected by sequencing depth.

The sample consisted of PBMCs. This receptor was obtained from a woman aged 40 to 49 in good health. Some clones in this sample may be carry-over from other donors' samples. The V and J genes are TRBV7-2 and TRBJ2-3; confidence is insufficient to name the D gene. CDR3 reads: CASSLDVTQYF. The DNA sequence is as follows: TGTGCCAGCAGCCTCGATGTTACGCAGTATTTT.